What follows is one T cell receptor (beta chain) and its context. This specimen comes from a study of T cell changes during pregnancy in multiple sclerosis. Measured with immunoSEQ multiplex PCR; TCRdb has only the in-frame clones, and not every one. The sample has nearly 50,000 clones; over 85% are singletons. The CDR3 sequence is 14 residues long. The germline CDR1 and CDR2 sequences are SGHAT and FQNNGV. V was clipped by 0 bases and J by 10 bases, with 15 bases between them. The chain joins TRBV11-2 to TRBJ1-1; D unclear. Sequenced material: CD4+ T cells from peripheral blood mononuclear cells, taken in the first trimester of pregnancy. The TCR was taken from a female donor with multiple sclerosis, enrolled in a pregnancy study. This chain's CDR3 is CASSLDGVGGGAFF. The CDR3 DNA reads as TGTGCCAGCAGCTTAGACGGGGTAGGCGGTGGAGCTTTCTTT.